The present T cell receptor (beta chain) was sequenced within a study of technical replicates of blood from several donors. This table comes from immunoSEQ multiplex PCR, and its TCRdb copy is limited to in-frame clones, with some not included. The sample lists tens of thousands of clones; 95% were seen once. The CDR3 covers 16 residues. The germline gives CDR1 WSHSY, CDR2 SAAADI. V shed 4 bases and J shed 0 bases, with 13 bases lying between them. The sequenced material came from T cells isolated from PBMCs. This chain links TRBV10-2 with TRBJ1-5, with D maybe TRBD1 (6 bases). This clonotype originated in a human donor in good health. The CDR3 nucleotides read TGCGCCAGCAGTGCAACCAACAGGGATAGCAATCAGCCCCAGCATTTT. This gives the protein CASSATNRDSNQPQHF.